The sequence of this T cell receptor (beta chain) was determined in a study of cytomegalovirus exposure and HLA in healthy donors. The overall study: The same platform used for the roughly 600 first-cohort repertoires was also used for the 120 or so validation repertoires, as a later analysis reported.

This table comes from immunoSEQ multiplex PCR, and its TCRdb copy is limited to in-frame clones, with some not included. The sample lists under 400,000 clones, 80% to 90% occurring once. The germline gives CDR1 SGHDN, CDR2 FVKESK. The CDR3 contains 14 residues. V was pared by 2 bases and J by 3 bases, with 10 bases between. Separation from the approximately 660-subject first cohort characterized the roughly 120-subject validation cohort, to which the donors belonged. The J gene is TRBJ2-5, the V gene TRBV14; D is perhaps TRBD2 (6 bases). Material: PBMCs. This sequence originates from a woman between 18 and 30 years old in good health and CMV-seronegative. Here the CDR3 reads CASSQILAEETQYF. The DNA for the CDR3 is TGTGCCAGCAGCCAAATACTAGCCGAAGAGACCCAGTACTTC.